The 10 T cell receptor beta chains reported below all come from one sample, sequenced in a study of glioma-infiltrating T cells. Amplification of TCR alpha and beta CDR3 regions from RNA used iRepertoire nested multiplex PCR. MiXCR, run by TCRdb on the multiplex PCR reads, gives a single entry per CDR3 protein. The table lists fewer than 250,000 distinct CDR3 sequences, 32% of them singletons. The sequencing sample was made of glioma tissue, nonneoplastic brain tissue, or PBMCs (not recorded which). Every receptor here comes from a human donor with low-grade glioma or glioblastoma, undergoing nonglioma brain surgery, or in good health (not recorded which).

The sample holds a few counts of this clonotype. This sequence may be a read error, since a much larger clone differs from it by one base. The rearrangement links TRBV7-9 to TRBJ1-1, with D maybe TRBD1 (5 bases). CDR1 SEHNR and CDR2 FQNEAQ come from the germline V gene (reference sequence). The CDR3 has 12 residues. The ends were cut back, 6 bases at V and 7 bases at J, with 12 bases in the middle. This CDR3 reads CASSRGSREAFF. The CDR3 region has the DNA TGTGCCAGCAGTCGGGGCAGTCGTGAAGCTTTCTTT.

This clonotype has a handful of counts. J is TRBJ2-3 and V is TRBV6-4; 10 bases match TRBD2. V trimming: 10 bases; J trimming: 8 bases; junction bases outside the gene matches: 6. The CDR3 length is 12 residues. Germline V gene data show CDR1 as MRHNA and CDR2 as SNTAGT. The CDR3 DNA reads TGTGCCACCTCCTCTAGCGGGGGTACGCAGTATTTT. Its protein product is CATSSSGGTQYF.

This clonotype was observed once. It may be a read error: a sequence one base away is much more abundant. This chain joins TRBV2 and TRBJ2-5; D gene uncertain. This CDR3 is built from 11 residues. Germline CDR1 is SNHLY and CDR2 is FYNNEI. The CDR3 nucleotides read TGTGCCAGCAGTTTCGGAGAGACCAAGTACTTC. Its protein product is CASSFGETKYF. Together with reference TRBV2 and TRBJ2-5, the CDR3 gives the full variable domain: EPEVTQTPSHQVTQMGQEVILRCVPISNHLYFYWYRQILGQKVEFLVSFYNNEISEKSEIFDDQFSVERPDGSNFTLKIRSTKLEDSAMYFCASSFGETKYFGPGTRLLVL.

In this sample, this clonotype turned up a few times. The chain links TRBV2 to TRBJ2-7; 8 nucleotides agree with TRBD2. The ends lost 3 bases at V and 4 bases at J; junction bases unmatched: 8. Germline loops: CDR1 SNHLY, CDR2 FYNNEI. The CDR3 sequence is 15 residues long. The CDR3: CASSEMGLVEYEQYF. Here the CDR3 DNA reads TGTGCCAGCAGTGAGATGGGACTAGTTGAATACGAGCAGTACTTC.

In this sample, this clonotype turned up many times. The chain carries TRBV7-2 and TRBJ2-7; 10 bases match TRBD2. The germline V gene has CDR1 SGHTA and CDR2 FQGNSA. There are 15 residues in the CDR3. V trimming: 0 bases; J trimming: 3 bases; junction bases outside the gene matches: 2. CDR3 coding DNA: TGTGCCAGCAGCTTAGCGCCTAGCGGGAGCTACGAGCAGTACTTC. Translated, it gives CASSLAPSGSYEQYF.

In this sample, this clonotype turned up many times. This chain joins TRBV7-9 and TRBJ1-6; D might be TRBD1 (5 bases). The CDR3 totals 14 residues. The ends were cut back, 5 bases at V and 7 bases at J, with 12 bases in the middle. Germline V lookup: CDR1 SEHNR, CDR2 FQNEAQ (reference sequence). In DNA form, the CDR3 reads TGTGCCAGCAGCCTAAATGACAGAAATTCACCCCTCCACTTT. Protein: CASSLNDRNSPLHF.

This chain's CDR3 is CAPRPGGESTSLSTGELFF. CDR3 nucleotides: TGTGCCCCTCGGCCGGGGGGAGAATCAACCTCTTTGTCCACCGGGGAGCTGTTTTTT. V usage is TRBV19 and J usage is TRBJ2-2; 7 bases fit TRBD2. Trimming took 11 bases from V and 4 from J; bases not matched to a gene: 25. This CDR3 is built from 19 residues. Germline lookup yields CDR1 LNHDA and CDR2 SQIVND (reference sequence).

This clonotype was seen repeatedly, ten times or more. The chain combines TRBV12-3 or TRBV12-4 with TRBJ2-4; weak D call: TRBD2 (6 bases). The CDR3 is made up of 12 amino acids. V was pared by 2 bases and J by 10 bases, with 9 bases between. CDR3 loop: CASSLYREIQYF. CDR3 DNA sequence: TGTGCCAGCAGTTTATACCGGGAGATTCAGTACTTC.

This clonotype has at least ten counts. V usage is TRBV7-2 and J usage is TRBJ2-1; TRBD2 matches at 10 bases. The CDR3 sequence is 17 residues long. Germline CDR1 reads SGHTA; CDR2 reads FQGNSA. The J segment lost 7 bases and the V segment lost 1 base, leaving 10 bases of the junction unmatched. CDR3 in DNA: TGTGCCAGCAGCTTAGTAGGAGGAGCGGGAGGGGGAAATGAGCAGTTCTTC. Translation: CASSLVGGAGGGNEQFF.

The table lists this clonotype with a few counts. The chain joins TRBV7-3 to TRBJ2-7, with D possibly TRBD2 on 5 matching bases. Trimming left V 4 bases short and J 3 bases short, with 22 bases between. CDR3 length: 17 amino acids. Per the germline V gene, CDR1 is SGHTA and CDR2 is FQGTGA. The CDR3 reads CASSSTLARVFVYEQYF. CDR3 DNA: TGTGCCAGCAGCTCCACCTTAGCGAGAGTTTTTGTCTACGAGCAGTACTTC.